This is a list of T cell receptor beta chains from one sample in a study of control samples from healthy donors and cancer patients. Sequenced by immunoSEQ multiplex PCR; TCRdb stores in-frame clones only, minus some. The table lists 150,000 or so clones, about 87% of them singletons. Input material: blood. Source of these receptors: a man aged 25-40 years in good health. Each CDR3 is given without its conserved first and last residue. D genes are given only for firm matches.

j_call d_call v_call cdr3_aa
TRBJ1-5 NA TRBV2 ASSEGGVGQPQH
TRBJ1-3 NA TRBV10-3 AISVISGNTIY
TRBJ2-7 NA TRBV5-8 ASSPVSSAYEQY
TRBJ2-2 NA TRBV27 ASSLEYRVMSGELF
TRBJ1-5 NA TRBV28 ASRSDQPQH
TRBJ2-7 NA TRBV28 ASSASYEQY
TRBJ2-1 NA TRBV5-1 ASSGLADIGEQF
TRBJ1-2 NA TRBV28 AITAGTFENYGYT
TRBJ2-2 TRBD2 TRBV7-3 ASSLASGAGKVGELF
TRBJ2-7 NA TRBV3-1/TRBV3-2 ASSPAARAPWQQY